This T cell receptor beta chain was sequenced during a study of blood T cell repertoires in COVID-19. Assay: immunoSEQ multiplex PCR; the TCRdb copy retains only in-frame clones and omits some. Among about 130,000 clones listed, approximately 84% were seen once. Per germline, CDR1 SQVTM and CDR2 ANQGSEA. This CDR3 is built from 14 residues. With V trimmed by 5 bases and J by 1 base, 5 bases remained unmatched. The J gene is TRBJ1-2, the V gene TRBV29-1, with 9 bases that match TRBD1. This TCR was recovered from a woman aged 30 to 39 who had recovered from COVID-19. Sequenced sample: peripheral blood. CDR3 loop: CSVPGTGRNYGYTF. The CDR3 DNA reads TGCAGCGTTCCCGGGACAGGGCGTAACTATGGCTACACCTTC.